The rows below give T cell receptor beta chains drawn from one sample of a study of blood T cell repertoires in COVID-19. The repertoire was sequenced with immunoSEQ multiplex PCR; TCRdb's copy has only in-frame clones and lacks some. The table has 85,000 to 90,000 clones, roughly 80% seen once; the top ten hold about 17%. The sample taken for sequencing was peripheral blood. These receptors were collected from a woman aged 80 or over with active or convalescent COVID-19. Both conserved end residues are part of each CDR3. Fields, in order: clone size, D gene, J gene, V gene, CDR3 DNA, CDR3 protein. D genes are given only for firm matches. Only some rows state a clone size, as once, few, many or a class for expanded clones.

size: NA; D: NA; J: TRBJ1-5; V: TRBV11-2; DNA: TGTGCCAGCAGCTTAGGGCAGAATCAGCCCCAGCATTTT; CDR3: CASSLGQNQPQHF
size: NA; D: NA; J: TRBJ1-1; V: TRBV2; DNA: TGTGCCAGCAGTGCCCGGGAAGTTATGAACACTGAAGCTTTCTTT; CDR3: CASSAREVMNTEAFF
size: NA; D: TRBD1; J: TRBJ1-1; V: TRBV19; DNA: TGTGCCAGCGGACAGGGATTGAACACTGAAGCTTTCTTT; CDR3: CASGQGLNTEAFF
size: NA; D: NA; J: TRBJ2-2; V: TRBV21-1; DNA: TGTGCCAGCAGCAAAGTTCAAGGACTAGCGGGAGAGCGGACCGGGGAGCTGTTTTTT; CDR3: CASSKVQGLAGERTGELFF
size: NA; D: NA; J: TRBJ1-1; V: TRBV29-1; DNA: TGCAGCGTTGTTATAGTGGGGGGGTTCACTGAAGCTTTCTTT; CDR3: CSVVIVGGFTEAFF
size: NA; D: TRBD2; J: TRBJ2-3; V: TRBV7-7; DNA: TGTGCTAGCAGTCTTGGGACTAGCGGGGGCACAGATACGCAGTATTTT; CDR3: CASSLGTSGGTDTQYF
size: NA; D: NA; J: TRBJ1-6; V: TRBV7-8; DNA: TGTGCCAGCAGCTTAGTGTCGGTTAATTCACCCCTCCACTTT; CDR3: CASSLVSVNSPLHF
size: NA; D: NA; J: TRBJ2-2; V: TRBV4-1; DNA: TGCGCCAGCAGCCAAGATCAGGTCATGAACACCGGGGAGCTGTTTTTT; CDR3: CASSQDQVMNTGELFF
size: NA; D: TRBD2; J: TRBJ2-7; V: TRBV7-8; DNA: TGTGCCAGCAGCTTAGGCGGGGGGTCCTCCTCCTACGAGCAGTACTTC; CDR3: CASSLGGGSSSYEQYF
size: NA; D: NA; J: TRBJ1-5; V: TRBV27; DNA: TGTGCCAGCAGTTTTTCGGGTGGAGGGCCCCAGCATTTT; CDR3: CASSFSGGGPQHF
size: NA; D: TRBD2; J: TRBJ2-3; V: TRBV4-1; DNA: TGCGCCAGCAGCCAGGGGACTAGCGGGGGCACAGATACGCAGTATTTT; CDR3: CASSQGTSGGTDTQYF
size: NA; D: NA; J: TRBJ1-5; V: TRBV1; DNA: TGCACCGGAATTACAGGGGGGAACAATCAGCCCCAGCATTTT; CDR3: CTGITGGNNQPQHF
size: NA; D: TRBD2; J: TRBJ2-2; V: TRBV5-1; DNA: TGCGCCAGCAGCTTTGGGACTAGTAGTTCGGCCGGGGAGCTGTTTTTT; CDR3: CASSFGTSSSAGELFF
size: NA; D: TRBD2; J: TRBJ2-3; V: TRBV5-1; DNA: TGCGCCAGCAGCGGGCGGACTAGCGGGGGGGCCGTGGTTAGAGATACGCAGTATTTT; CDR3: CASSGRTSGGAVVRDTQYF
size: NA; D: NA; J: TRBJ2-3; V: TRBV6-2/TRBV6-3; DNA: TGTGCCAGCAGCGACTATCTAGATACGCAGTATTTT; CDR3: CASSDYLDTQYF
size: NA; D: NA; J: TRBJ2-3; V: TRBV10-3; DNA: TGTGCCATCGCTGGGGTAGCAGGGATCACAGATACGCAGTATTTT; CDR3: CAIAGVAGITDTQYF
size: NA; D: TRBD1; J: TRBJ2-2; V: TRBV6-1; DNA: TGTGCCAGCAGTGAAGCATGGACAGGCCCCCCGGGGGAGCTGTTTTTT; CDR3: CASSEAWTGPPGELFF
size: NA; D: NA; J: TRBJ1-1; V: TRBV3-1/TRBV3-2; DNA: TGTGCCAGCAGCCAAGATCTAGTCAGCAGGGGAACTGAAGCTTTCTTT; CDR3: CASSQDLVSRGTEAFF
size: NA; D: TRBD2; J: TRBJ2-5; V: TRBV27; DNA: TGTGCCAGCAGTTTCCTGGGGACTAGCAGTCAAGAGGCCCAGTACTTC; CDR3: CASSFLGTSSQEAQYF
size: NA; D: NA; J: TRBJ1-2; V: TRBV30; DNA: TGTGCCTGGAGTATTTACAGACAGGCCGGCGATGGCTACACCTTC; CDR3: CAWSIYRQAGDGYTF
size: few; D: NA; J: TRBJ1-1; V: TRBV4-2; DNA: TGTGCCAGCAGCCAAGAAGTCGTGGCAGGGCAGAGCACTGAAGCTTTCTTT; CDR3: CASSQEVVAGQSTEAFF
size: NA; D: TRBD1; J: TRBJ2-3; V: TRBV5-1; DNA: TGCGCCAGCGGACCCACCGGGACAGGGACCACAGATACGCAGTATTTT; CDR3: CASGPTGTGTTDTQYF
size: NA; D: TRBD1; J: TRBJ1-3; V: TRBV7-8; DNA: TGTGCCAGCAGCTTAGCCCCGGGACAGCCAGGAAACACCATATATTTT; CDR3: CASSLAPGQPGNTIYF
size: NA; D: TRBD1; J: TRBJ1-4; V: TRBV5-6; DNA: TGTGCCAGCAGCAGGAGACAGACAGGGAGTGGCGAAAAACTGTTTTTT; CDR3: CASSRRQTGSGEKLFF